The clone carrying this T cell receptor (beta chain) has just a few counts. Libraries were prepared by immunoSEQ multiplex PCR; TCRdb keeps only in-frame clonotypes and omits some of them. The sample lists 30,000 to 35,000 clones, 65% to 85% occurring once. These data originate in a study of OX40 agonist ivuxolimab in advanced cancers. Study-wide background: In this cohort, patients received ivuxolimab, an agonistic anti-OX40 (CD134) antibody. While on treatment, patients had intravenous ivuxolimab at 0.01 to 10 mg/kg every 2 weeks. Patients receiving dose escalation had hepatocellular carcinoma, melanoma, renal cell or head and neck cancer. One hepatocellular carcinoma and two cutaneous melanoma patients partially responded.

The CDR3 is made up of 14 amino acids. V was pared by 4 bases and J by 3 bases, with 9 bases between. CDR1 and CDR2 (germline): MNHEY, SMNVEV (reference sequence). The source material was CD4+ or CD8+ T cells sorted from blood, sampled in a trial of the OX40 agonist ivuxolimab. This TCR was sampled from an adult with an advanced solid tumor such as melanoma, head and neck, liver or kidney cancer. The chain recombines TRBV27 with TRBJ1-4; D possibly corresponds to TRBD1 (6 bases). CDR3: CASSSGGPNEKLFF. The CDR3 nucleotides read TGTGCCAGCAGTTCGGGGGGCCCTAATGAAAAACTGTTTTTT.